A few counts support the clone carrying this T cell receptor beta chain. In the authors' methods: From reference gene primer amplification, estimates of nucleated cell counts were derived. Using immunoSEQ multiplex PCR, the repertoire was profiled, and TCRdb retains in-frame clones only, with some absent. V and J calls and clone size are as listed in that table; D and trimming were resolved from the DNA. The sample contains about 49,000 clones, 82% of which appear only once. This record comes from a study of blood T cell repertoires in COVID-19. Looking at the study overall: Sites across the United States, Italy and Spain contributed samples from acute and convalescent COVID-19. In each case, the material was cDNA or gDNA derived from T cells, B-cell-depleted T cells, or PBMCs.

Trimming at V came to 5 bases and at J to 4 bases, leaving 5 bases not matched to a gene. The length of the CDR3 is 14 residues. The germline V gene encodes CDR1 KGHSH and CDR2 LQKENI. The J gene is TRBJ1-1, the V gene TRBV18; 9 bases line up with TRBD1. Source material: peripheral blood. The clonotype was recovered from a woman aged 60-75 years with acute or convalescent COVID-19. Written as DNA, the CDR3 is TGTGCCAGCTCAGCCGGGACAGGGATCACTGAAGCTTTCTTT. Residues: CASSAGTGITEAFF.